Listed here are 5 T cell receptor beta chains from one sample, sequenced in a study of blood T cell repertoires in COVID-19. The table came from immunoSEQ multiplex PCR; TCRdb's copy has only in-frame clones and leaves some out. Among about 250,000 clones listed, 88% were seen once. The sample comprised PBMCs or T cells enriched from blood (not recorded which). These receptors all come from a woman aged 50 to 60 who had recovered from COVID-19.

The J gene is TRBJ1-2, the V gene TRBV6-5, with D possibly being TRBD1 (5 bases). V was trimmed by 6 bases and J by 8 bases, leaving 13 bases between them. The CDR3 runs 12 residues. The germline V gene encodes CDR1 MNHEY and CDR2 SVGAGI. The CDR3 loop is CASRTDMRGYTF. The CDR3 DNA sequence: TGTGCCAGCAGAACGGACATGAGGGGCTACACCTTC.

This sequence joins TRBV6-5 and TRBJ2-7, with 8 bases lining up with TRBD2. Germline V lookup: CDR1 MNHEY, CDR2 SVGAGI. The J segment lost 6 bases and the V segment lost 2 bases, leaving 12 bases of the junction unmatched. The CDR3 runs to 16 residues. CDR3 region: CASSYTSTSVASEQYF. For the CDR3, the DNA is TGTGCCAGCAGTTACACCTCGACTAGCGTAGCTTCCGAGCAGTACTTC.

The chain carries TRBV14 and TRBJ1-6, with a tentative D call TRBD1 (6 bases). V was clipped by 3 bases and J by 14 bases, with 23 bases between them. The CDR3 covers 16 residues. CDR1 and CDR2 from the germline V gene are SGHDN and FVKESK. The CDR3 region is CASSQAFRAGAMTLHF. The CDR3 coding sequence is TGTGCCAGCAGCCAGGCGTTTCGGGCAGGGGCCATGACCCTCCACTTT.

The V call is TRBV28, the J call TRBJ2-3, with 7 nucleotides matching TRBD2. The CDR3 has 15 amino acids. V dropped 6 bases and J dropped 0; count of bases not matched to a gene: 6. From germline, CDR1 is MDHEN and CDR2 SYDVKM. The CDR3 reads CASSHQGGSTDTQYF. The CDR3 DNA follows: TGTGCCAGCAGCCACCAGGGAGGGAGCACAGATACGCAGTATTTT.

The gene calls are TRBV5-1 and TRBJ2-1; weak D call: TRBD2 (6 bases). In germline, CDR1 is SGHRS, CDR2 YFSETQ. The germline V and J ends were trimmed by 3 bases and 12 bases, with 13 bases remaining between them. This CDR3 comprises 12 residues. CDR3 protein: CASSSTMGGQFF. Written as DNA, the CDR3 is TGCGCCAGCAGCTCTACAATGGGGGGGCAGTTCTTC.